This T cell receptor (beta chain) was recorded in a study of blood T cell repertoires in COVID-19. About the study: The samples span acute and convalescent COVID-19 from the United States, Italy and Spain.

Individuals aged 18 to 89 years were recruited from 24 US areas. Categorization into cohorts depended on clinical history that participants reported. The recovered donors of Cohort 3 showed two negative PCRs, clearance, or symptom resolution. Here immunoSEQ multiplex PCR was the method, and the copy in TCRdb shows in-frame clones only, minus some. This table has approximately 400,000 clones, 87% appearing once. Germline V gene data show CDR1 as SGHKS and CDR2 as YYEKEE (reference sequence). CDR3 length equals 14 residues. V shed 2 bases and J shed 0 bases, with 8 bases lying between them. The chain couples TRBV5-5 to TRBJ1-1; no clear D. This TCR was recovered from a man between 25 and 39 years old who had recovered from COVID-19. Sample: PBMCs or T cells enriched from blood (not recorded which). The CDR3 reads CASSFGHMNTEAFF. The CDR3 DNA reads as TGTGCCAGCAGCTTTGGCCACATGAACACTGAAGCTTTCTTT.